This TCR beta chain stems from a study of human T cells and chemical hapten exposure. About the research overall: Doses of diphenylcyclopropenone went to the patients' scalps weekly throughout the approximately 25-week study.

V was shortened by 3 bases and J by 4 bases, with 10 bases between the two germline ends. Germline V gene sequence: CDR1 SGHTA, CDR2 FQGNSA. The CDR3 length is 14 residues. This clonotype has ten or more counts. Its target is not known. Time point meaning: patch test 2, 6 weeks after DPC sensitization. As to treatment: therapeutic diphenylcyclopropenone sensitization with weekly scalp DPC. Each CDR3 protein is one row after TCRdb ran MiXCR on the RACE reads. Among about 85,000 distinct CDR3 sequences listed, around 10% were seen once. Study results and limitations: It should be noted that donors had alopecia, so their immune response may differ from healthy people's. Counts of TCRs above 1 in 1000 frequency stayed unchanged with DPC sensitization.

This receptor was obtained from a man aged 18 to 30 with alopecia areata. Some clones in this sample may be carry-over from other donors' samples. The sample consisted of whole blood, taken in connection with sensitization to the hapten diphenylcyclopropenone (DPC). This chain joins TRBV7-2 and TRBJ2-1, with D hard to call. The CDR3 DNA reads TGTGCCAGCAGCTTGGCAGATACTTACAATGAGCAGTTCTTC. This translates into CASSLADTYNEQFF.